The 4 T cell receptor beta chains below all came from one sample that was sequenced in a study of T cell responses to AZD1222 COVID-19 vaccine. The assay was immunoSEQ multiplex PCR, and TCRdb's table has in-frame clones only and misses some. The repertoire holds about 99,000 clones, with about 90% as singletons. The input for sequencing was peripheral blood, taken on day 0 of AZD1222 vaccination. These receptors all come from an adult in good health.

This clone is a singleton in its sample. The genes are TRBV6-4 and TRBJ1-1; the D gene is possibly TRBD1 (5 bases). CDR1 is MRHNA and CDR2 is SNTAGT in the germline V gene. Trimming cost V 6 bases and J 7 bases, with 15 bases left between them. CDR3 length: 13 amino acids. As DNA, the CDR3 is TGTGCCAGCAGACAGGACCGAGGATTTGAAGCTTTCTTT. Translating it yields CASRQDRGFEAFF.

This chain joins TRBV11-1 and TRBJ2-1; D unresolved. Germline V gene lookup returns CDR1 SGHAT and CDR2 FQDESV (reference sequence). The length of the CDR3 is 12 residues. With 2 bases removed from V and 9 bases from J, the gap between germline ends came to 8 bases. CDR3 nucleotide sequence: TGTGCCAGCAGCTTAAGGTGGGGTGAGCAGTTCTTC. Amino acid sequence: CASSLRWGEQFF.

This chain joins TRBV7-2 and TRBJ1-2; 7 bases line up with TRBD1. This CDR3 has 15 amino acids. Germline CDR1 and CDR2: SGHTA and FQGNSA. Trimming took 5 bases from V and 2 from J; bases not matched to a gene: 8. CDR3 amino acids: CASSPWTGGNYGYTF. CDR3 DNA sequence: TGTGCCAGCAGCCCCTGGACAGGTGGGAACTATGGCTACACCTTC.

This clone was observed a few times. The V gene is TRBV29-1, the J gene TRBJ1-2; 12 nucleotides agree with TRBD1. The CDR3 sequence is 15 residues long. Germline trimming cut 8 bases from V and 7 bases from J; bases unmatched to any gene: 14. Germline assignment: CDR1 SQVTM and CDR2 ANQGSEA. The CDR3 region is CSFISTGTGGLGYTF. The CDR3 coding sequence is TGCAGCTTCATCAGTACCGGGACAGGGGGCCTTGGCTACACCTTC.